The 21 T cell receptor beta chains in this list originate from one sample, sequenced in a study of Ad26.COV2.S vaccination and SARS-CoV-2 variants. Libraries were prepared by immunoSEQ multiplex PCR; TCRdb keeps only in-frame clonotypes and omits some of them. Altogether 400,000 to 450,000 clones are present, 80% to 95% being singletons, with the ten largest covering 12%. Treatment specified: 15 to 20 received Ad26.COV2.S at low or high dose, single or two shots; about 5 received placebo; per-sample allocation not given. Sample collection was performed on day 63 after the first vaccine or placebo injection. This material consisted of peripheral blood, taken in a trial of Ad26.COV2.S vaccine versus placebo. The receptor source for this set is a person between 18 and 65 years old who received the Ad26.COV2.S COVID-19 vaccine or a placebo.

V usage is TRBV18 and J usage is TRBJ2-1; no definite D call. CDR1 and CDR2 (germline): KGHSH, LQKENI. The CDR3 has 11 amino acids. V was trimmed by 6 bases and J by 8 bases, leaving 8 bases between them. The CDR3: CASSQADEQFF. CDR3 sequence (DNA): TGTGCCAGCTCCCAAGCTGATGAGCAGTTCTTC.

The chain carries TRBV19 and TRBJ1-6; no clear D gene. The V end was cut by 0 bases, the J end by 8 bases, with 11 bases between. The CDR3 has 15 residues. CDR1 and CDR2 (germline): LNHDA, SQIVND (reference sequence). CDR3 coding DNA: TGTGCCAGTAGTATAGAGGGCACCGATGATTCACCCCTCCACTTT. The encoded protein is CASSIEGTDDSPLHF.

The rearrangement joins TRBV15 to TRBJ1-3; TRBD1 aligns across 7 bases. The CDR3 runs 16 residues. J was trimmed by 0 bases and V by 4 bases; bases with no gene match: 6. The V gene's germline CDR1 is LNHNV and CDR2 YYDKDF (reference sequence). CDR3 nucleotides: TGTGCCACCAGCAAGGTGCGACAGGGCTCTGGAAACACCATATATTTT. Translated: CATSKVRQGSGNTIYF.

The table lists this clone with a few counts. This sequence joins TRBV6-5 and TRBJ1-6, with TRBD1 identical over 10 bases. The length of the CDR3 is 14 residues. The trim removed 6 bases at V and 9 bases at J, leaving 5 bases unmatched. Germline assignment: CDR1 MNHEY and CDR2 SVGAGI. The CDR3 loop reads CASRPGTGVSPLHF. The CDR3 bases are TGTGCCAGCAGACCCGGGACAGGGGTTTCACCCCTCCACTTT.

This chain links TRBV3-1 (or the pseudogene TRBV3-2) with TRBJ2-1; possible D gene TRBD2, 7 bases. Germline CDR1 reads LGHDT; CDR2 reads YNNKEL (reference sequence). Trimming removed 6 bases at V and 3 bases at J, with 18 bases between. This CDR3 region has 16 residues. CDR3 nucleotide sequence: TGTGCCAGCAGTCTACCTAAGGGGGAGGGCTACAATGAGCAGTTCTTC. It yields the protein CASSLPKGEGYNEQFF.

The J gene is TRBJ2-1, the V gene TRBV6-5, with 11 positions matching TRBD2. Trimming cost V 8 bases and J 4 bases; bases outside gene matches: 4. CDR1 and CDR2 (germline): MNHEY, SVGAGI. The CDR3 runs to 14 residues. The CDR3 region has the DNA TGTGCCAGCGGGCTAGCGGGGGGTTACAATGAGCAGTTCTTC. Amino acid sequence: CASGLAGGYNEQFF.

The chain employs TRBV2 and TRBJ2-7, with D possibly being TRBD1 or TRBD2 (5 bases each). V was pared by 8 bases and J by 4 bases, with 18 bases between. Germline CDR1 SNHLY, CDR2 FYNNEI. This CDR3 is built from 14 residues. The DNA for the CDR3 is TGTGCCAGCGGACCCGGGACGACGGGTTACGAGCAGTACTTC. Residues: CASGPGTTGYEQYF.

The chain is built from TRBV6-5 and TRBJ1-2; TRBD1 matches at 11 bases. After removal of 8 bases from V and 4 bases from J, the junction contained 9 bases not matched to a gene. There are 15 residues in the CDR3. Germline V lookup: CDR1 MNHEY, CDR2 SVGAGI. CDR3 coding DNA: TGTGCCAGCCAGACCAGGGACAGGGGGATCTATGGCTACACCTTC. Encoded protein: CASQTRDRGIYGYTF.

The chain combines TRBV5-1 with TRBJ2-7, with 9 nucleotides matching TRBD1. CDR3 size: 14 residues. V shed 3 bases and J 2 bases; nucleotides not matched to a gene: 3. Germline V lookup: CDR1 SGHRS, CDR2 YFSETQ. The CDR3 nucleotides read TGCGCCAGCAGCTACGGACAGGGGCCCTACGAGCAGTACTTC. Residues: CASSYGQGPYEQYF.

The V gene is TRBV5-1, the J gene TRBJ2-3, with 9 bases lining up with TRBD2. The CDR3 loop spans 15 amino acids. V trimming: 3 bases; J trimming: 5 bases; junction bases outside the gene matches: 7. Germline V gene lookup returns CDR1 SGHRS and CDR2 YFSETQ. This CDR3 reads CASSSVAGAGDTQYF. In DNA form, the CDR3 reads TGCGCCAGCAGCTCCGTAGCGGGAGCCGGAGATACGCAGTATTTT.

This clone came up a few times. V is TRBV18 and J is TRBJ2-7, with 7 nucleotides matching TRBD2. CDR3 length: 14 residues. Germline CDR1 KGHSH, CDR2 LQKENI. After removal of 2 bases from V and 0 bases from J, the junction contained 1 base not matched to a gene. The CDR3 coding sequence is TGTGCCAGCTCACCATCGGGGGGCTCCTACGAGCAGTACTTC. This translates into CASSPSGGSYEQYF. The whole variable domain, filled in from reference TRBV18 and TRBJ2-7, reads NAGVMQNPRHLVRRRGQEARLRCSPMKGHSHVYWYRQLPEEGLKFMVYLQKENIIDESGMPKERFSAEFPKEGPSILRIQQVVRGDSAAYFCASSPSGGSYEQYFGPGTRLTVT.

This CDR3 reads CASSRGQSYEQYF. The CDR3 DNA follows: TGTGCCAGCAGCCGGGGACAGTCCTACGAGCAGTACTTC. The chain has TRBV3-1 (or the pseudogene TRBV3-2) and TRBJ2-7, with 7 bases lining up with TRBD1. V shed 4 bases and J 1 base; nucleotides not matched to a gene: 1. The germline V gene has CDR1 LGHDT and CDR2 YNNKEL (reference sequence). This CDR3 has 13 residues.

Note on this clone: This same CDR3 is encoded by further DNA sequences in the sample. The CDR3, as DNA: TGTGCCAGCAGCTTAGGGGACCCCTACGAGCAGTACTTC. Residues: CASSLGDPYEQYF. The chain employs TRBV5-6 and TRBJ2-7; D could derive from TRBD1 or TRBD2 (5 bases each). V lost 2 bases, J lost 2 bases, and 8 bases lay in between. The CDR3 is made up of 13 amino acids. Per germline, CDR1 SGHDT and CDR2 YYEEEE.

The gene calls are TRBV7-2 and TRBJ1-5; 8 nucleotides match TRBD1. With 6 bases clipped from V and 0 bases from J, the junction kept 4 bases outside the gene matches. There are 15 residues in the CDR3. Germline V gives CDR1 SGHTA, CDR2 FQGNSA. The CDR3 reads CASSRQGTSNQPQHF. Written as DNA, the CDR3 is TGTGCCAGCAGTCGACAGGGGACTAGCAATCAGCCCCAGCATTTT. Together with reference TRBV7-2 and TRBJ1-5, the CDR3 gives the full variable domain: GAGVSQSPSNKVTEKGKDVELRCDPISGHTALYWYRQSLGQGLEFLIYFQGNSAPDKSGLPSDRFSAERTGGSVSTLTIQRTQQEDSAVYLCASSRQGTSNQPQHFGDGTRLSIL.

The V call is TRBV29-1, the J call TRBJ2-2, with D uncertain. Germline-derived CDR1 and CDR2 are SQVTM and ANQGSEA. Deletions cut 2 bases from V and 6 bases from J, with 7 bases between. The CDR3 runs to 12 residues. The CDR3: CSVESAPGELFF. CDR3 coding DNA: TGCAGCGTTGAATCTGCTCCCGGGGAGCTGTTTTTT.

The chain uses TRBV4-2 and TRBJ2-3; D is undetermined. V shed 0 bases and J shed 3 bases, with 7 bases lying between them. This CDR3 has 14 amino acids. Germline lookup yields CDR1 LGHNA and CDR2 YNFKEQ. CDR3 residues: CASSQDRPTDTQYF. The CDR3 DNA is TGTGCCAGCAGCCAAGATCGACCGACAGATACGCAGTATTTT.

The chain couples TRBV2 to TRBJ1-5; tentatively, D is TRBD1 (5 bases). The germline gives CDR1 SNHLY, CDR2 FYNNEI. V lost 7 bases, J lost 0 bases, and 13 bases lay in between. This CDR3 has 15 residues. Here the CDR3 DNA reads TGTGCCAGCATGGCGGGGCTAGGTAGCAATCAGCCCCAGCATTTT. Its translation is CASMAGLGSNQPQHF.

The chain links TRBV19 to TRBJ2-2, with 11 bases lining up with TRBD2. Germline trimming cut 4 bases from V and 4 bases from J; bases unmatched to any gene: 5. The germline V gene encodes CDR1 LNHDA and CDR2 SQIVND (reference sequence). The length of the CDR3 is 16 residues. The CDR3 bases are TGTGCCAGTAGTAAGGCAACTAGCGGGGGCACCGGGGAGCTGTTTTTT. Its protein product is CASSKATSGGTGELFF.

J is TRBJ2-2 and V is TRBV7-8; D is uncertain. This CDR3 contains 12 residues. V was pared by 5 bases and J by 3 bases, with 4 bases between. Germline V gene sequence: CDR1 SGHVS, CDR2 FQNEAQ. DNA for the CDR3: TGTGCCAGCAGCCTTTACACCGGGGAGCTGTTTTTT. This translates into CASSLYTGELFF.

This chain connects TRBV7-8 to TRBJ2-1; D gene uncertain. The CDR3 contains 14 residues. From germline, CDR1 is SGHVS and CDR2 FQNEAQ. V dropped 3 bases and J dropped 3 bases, with 9 bases sitting between them. The CDR3 sequence: CASSFGSNYNEQFF. The DNA for the CDR3 is TGTGCCAGCAGCTTCGGGTCTAACTACAATGAGCAGTTCTTC.

This rearrangement joins TRBV4-3 to TRBJ1-6; D call uncertain. Germline CDR1 LGHNA, CDR2 YSLEER. The V gene lost 1 base and the J gene lost 10 bases, with 14 bases spanning the gap. This CDR3 comprises 15 residues. For the CDR3, the DNA is TGCGCCAGCAGCCAAGTGGGCGGGTTTAGCTCACCCCTCCACTTT. Translated, it gives CASSQVGGFSSPLHF.